Presented here are 32 T cell receptor beta chains from one specimen sequenced in a study of cytomegalovirus exposure and HLA in healthy donors. The PCR used 60 Vbeta and 13 Jbeta primers. TCRdb's copy holds only in-frame clones and misses some; the assay was immunoSEQ multiplex PCR. Of about 180,000 clones detected, around 74% appear once; the ten largest clones hold about 2.7%. Sequenced material: PBMCs. All receptors derive from a male donor in good health and CMV-seronegative.

V gene TRBV7-6 combines with J gene TRBJ1-4; D ambiguous. The germline V gene encodes CDR1 SGHVS and CDR2 FNYEAQ. Trimming cost V 2 bases and J 4 bases, with 5 bases left between them. This CDR3 has 13 amino acids. The CDR3 spells CASSLTFNEKLFF. The CDR3, as DNA: TGTGCCAGCAGCTTAACTTTTAATGAAAAACTGTTTTTT.

CDR3 in DNA: TGTGCCTGGAGTGTACGGGGGACAGGAGGGCGAGGTGGGCCCCAGCATTTT. Protein sequence: CAWSVRGTGGRGGPQHF. The chain combines TRBV30 with TRBJ1-5, with 8 bases identical to TRBD1. Unmatched junction bases numbered 16, after V lost 0 bases and J lost 9 bases. CDR3 length equals 17 residues. In germline, CDR1 is GTSNPN, CDR2 SVGIG (reference sequence).

This chain links TRBV4-3 with TRBJ2-5; 7 positions match TRBD1. The J call may be mistaken, given a closer DNA end match to TRBJ2-7. CDR3 length: 14 amino acids. Germline V gene lookup returns CDR1 LGHNA and CDR2 YSLEER. The CDR3 sequence: CASSHGGQQDEQYF. CDR3 DNA: TGCGCCAGCAGCCATGGGGGACAGCAGGACGAGCAGTACTTC.

The chain has TRBV7-9 and TRBJ2-7; 8 positions agree with TRBD1. The CDR3 is 14 amino acids. Germline-derived CDR1 and CDR2 are SEHNR and FQNEAQ (reference sequence). Unmatched junction bases numbered 5, after V lost 1 base and J lost 6 bases. Here the CDR3 DNA reads TGTGCCAGCAGCTTAGGTATCGGGACAGGCGAGCAGTACTTC. It is translated as CASSLGIGTGEQYF.

The CDR3 coding sequence is TGTGCCTGGAGTGTACGAGGGCGGCGTGGCTACACCTTC. Amino acids: CAWSVRGRRGYTF. This chain connects TRBV30 to TRBJ1-2; D is unclear. V was pared by 0 bases and J by 7 bases, with 12 bases between. The germline gives CDR1 GTSNPN, CDR2 SVGIG (reference sequence). The CDR3 is 13 amino acids.

The chain carries TRBV15 and TRBJ1-5; D is perhaps TRBD1 (5 bases). Trimming removed 1 base from V and 5 bases from J, with 12 bases in between. Germline-derived CDR1 and CDR2 are LNHNV and YYDKDF (reference sequence). This CDR3 region has 15 residues. In DNA form, the CDR3 reads TGTGCCACCAGCAGAGGGCCATTAGGGGATCAGCCCCAGCATTTT. The encoded protein is CATSRGPLGDQPQHF.

This clone was observed a single time. The rearrangement links TRBV7-8 to TRBJ1-1; a possible D gene is TRBD1 (6 bases). The germline gives CDR1 SGHVS, CDR2 FQNEAQ. Trimming removed 4 bases from V and 0 bases from J, with 21 bases in between. This CDR3 has 18 amino acids. In DNA, the CDR3 is TGTGCCAGCAGCTCACCGGGGCGGTACGGACAGCTGAACACTGAAGCTTTCTTT. This translates into CASSSPGRYGQLNTEAFF. Combining the CDR3 with reference TRBV7-8 and TRBJ1-1 gives the whole variable domain GAGVSQSPRYKVAKRGQDVALRCDPISGHVSLFWYQQALGQGPEFLTYFQNEAQLDKSGLPSDRFFAERPEGSVSTLKIQRTQQEDSAVYLCASSSPGRYGQLNTEAFFGQGTRLTVV.

This clone was seen a handful of times. The CDR3: CASSFGTDTQYF. The CDR3 DNA follows: TGTGCCAGCAGCTTCGGCACAGATACGCAGTATTTT. This rearrangement joins TRBV5-4 to TRBJ2-3, with D uncertain. Trimming took 2 bases from V and 1 from J, leaving 2 bases between them. Germline values: CDR1 SGHNT, CDR2 YYREEE (reference sequence). The length of the CDR3 is 12 residues.

Only one count was recorded for this clone. This rearrangement joins TRBV30 to TRBJ1-1; 7 nucleotides line up with TRBD1. The CDR3 runs 14 residues. Trimming took 2 bases from V and 5 from J; bases not matched to a gene: 8. Per germline, CDR1 GTSNPN and CDR2 SVGIG (reference sequence). The CDR3 DNA follows: TGTGCCTGGAGTCTCACCACAGGGGATACTGAAGCTTTCTTT. It codes for CAWSLTTGDTEAFF.

V is TRBV5-1 and J is TRBJ2-3; D is ambiguous. V was trimmed by 5 bases and J by 5 bases, leaving 15 bases between them. The CDR3 totals 14 residues. Germline V gene lookup returns CDR1 SGHRS and CDR2 YFSETQ. The CDR3 DNA sequence: TGCGCCAGCAGTCAACCCGGGTTTTTAGATACGCAGTATTTT. It is translated as CASSQPGFLDTQYF.

The J gene is TRBJ2-7, the V gene TRBV25-1; TRBD1 aligns across 8 bases. The CDR3 loop spans 14 amino acids. The V gene's germline CDR1 is MGHDK and CDR2 SYGVNS. V shed 2 bases, J shed 2 bases, and the junction held 2 bases outside the gene matches. The CDR3 DNA reads TGTGCCAGCAGTGAAGGACAGGGCCCCTACGAGCAGTACTTC. Protein product: CASSEGQGPYEQYF.

The chain combines TRBV19 with TRBJ2-1; 11 bases line up with TRBD2. With 3 bases clipped from V and 1 base from J, the junction kept 11 bases outside the gene matches. The CDR3 totals 19 residues. CDR1 is LNHDA, CDR2 SQIVND, per germline (reference sequence). CDR3 sequence: CASSIGLAGGRGSYNEQFF. CDR3 nucleotides: TGTGCCAGTAGTATCGGGCTAGCGGGGGGCAGAGGATCCTACAATGAGCAGTTCTTC.

This clone has just a few counts. The J gene is TRBJ2-1, the V gene TRBV11-2; 7 bases are a match to TRBD1. The CDR3 covers 13 residues. V lost 5 bases to trimming and J lost 7 bases; unmatched junction nucleotides: 5. Germline V gene sequence: CDR1 SGHAT, CDR2 FQNNGV. For the CDR3, the DNA is TGTGCCAGCAGCCACGGGACAGCTAATGAGCAGTTCTTC. This translates into CASSHGTANEQFF.

This clone was seen a handful of times. The genes are TRBV30 and TRBJ1-1, with 9 bases lining up with TRBD1. The CDR3 contains 10 residues. Germline V gene lookup returns CDR1 GTSNPN and CDR2 SVGIG (reference sequence). The trim removed 8 bases at V and 8 bases at J, leaving 3 bases unmatched. In DNA, the CDR3 is TGTGCCCTGGGACAGGGAGAAGCTTTCTTT. As protein: CALGQGEAFF.

CDR3 loop: CASSPGTGGARNTEAFF. The CDR3, as DNA: TGTGCCAGCAGCCCTGGGACAGGGGGCGCGAGGAACACTGAAGCTTTCTTT. The chain employs TRBV9 and TRBJ1-1; 12 bases are shared with TRBD1. V lost 4 bases and J lost 1; bases outside the gene matches: 8. The CDR3 totals 17 residues. Germline CDR1 and CDR2: SGDLS and YYNGEE.

The rearrangement uses TRBV11-3 and TRBJ2-1; 8 nucleotides line up with TRBD1. J was trimmed by 6 bases and V by 1 base; bases with no gene match: 5. The CDR3 extends over 15 amino acids. Germline CDR1 and CDR2: SGHNT and YENEEA. For the CDR3, the DNA is TGTGCCAGCAGCTTAGGGACAGGGATAATCAATGAGCAGTTCTTC. Residues: CASSLGTGIINEQFF.

The chain uses TRBV28 and TRBJ2-1; 7 nucleotides align to TRBD1. V was clipped by 5 bases and J by 14 bases; unmatched bases: 12. Germline loops: CDR1 MDHEN, CDR2 SYDVKM. The CDR3 is 13 residues long. The CDR3 DNA is TGTGCCAGCAGTAGCGGACAGGTACCCCGAAAGTTCTTC. This translates into CASSSGQVPRKFF.

The gene calls are TRBV30 and TRBJ2-7; 9 bases fit TRBD2. Germline CDR1 is GTSNPN and CDR2 is SVGIG (reference sequence). Unmatched junction bases numbered 8, after V lost 4 bases and J lost 4 bases. The CDR3 is 14 amino acids. The CDR3 reads CAWNKRGVKYEQYF. CDR3 in DNA: TGTGCCTGGAATAAGCGGGGGGTCAAATACGAGCAGTACTTC.

The rearrangement uses TRBV4-1 and TRBJ2-1; no clear D. Germline values: CDR1 MGHRA, CDR2 YSYEKL. The V gene lost 1 base and the J gene lost 0 bases, with 10 bases spanning the gap. CDR3 size: 16 residues. The CDR3 region is CASSQANLVSYNEQFF. CDR3 nucleotide sequence: TGCGCCAGCAGCCAAGCTAACCTTGTCTCCTACAATGAGCAGTTCTTC.

The CDR3 is CASSYVGGDTQYF. The CDR3 nucleotides are TGTGCCAGCAGTTACGTCGGGGGAGATACGCAGTATTTT. This chain links TRBV6-5 with TRBJ2-3, with D maybe TRBD2 (6 bases). V shed 2 bases and J shed 5 bases, with 8 bases lying between them. This CDR3 region has 13 residues. Germline V CDR1 and CDR2: MNHEY, SVGAGI.

The chain couples TRBV15 to TRBJ2-1, with 11 bases identical to TRBD2. Germline CDR1 is LNHNV and CDR2 is YYDKDF (reference sequence). This CDR3 is built from 16 residues. J was trimmed by 0 bases and V by 5 bases; bases with no gene match: 3. CDR3 sequence (DNA): TGTGCCACCAGCCGGGGACTAGCGGCCTCCTACAATGAGCAGTTCTTC. This sequence encodes CATSRGLAASYNEQFF.

V is TRBV4-2 and J is TRBJ2-5; 9 nucleotides line up with TRBD2. V trimming: 8 bases; J trimming: 3 bases; junction bases outside the gene matches: 13. Looked up from germline, CDR1 is LGHNA and CDR2 is YNFKEQ. The CDR3 length is 16 residues. CDR3 nucleotides: TGTGCCAGCCGTCTGGCGTTAGCGGGAGTGGAAGAGACCCAGTACTTC. It encodes CASRLALAGVEETQYF.

V is TRBV6-1 and J is TRBJ1-1, with 12 bases fitting TRBD1. CDR3 length equals 15 residues. The V gene end was trimmed by 7 bases and the J gene end by 4 bases; junction bases not matched to a gene: 7. Germline V gene lookup returns CDR1 MNHNS and CDR2 SASEGT. The CDR3 DNA is TGTGCCAGCACTTCTAGGGACAGGGGGCTCACTGAAGCTTTCTTT. Translation: CASTSRDRGLTEAFF.

The chain has TRBV28 and TRBJ2-7; 10 positions agree with TRBD2. Trimming took 3 bases from V and 3 from J; bases not matched to a gene: 17. Germline V lookup: CDR1 MDHEN, CDR2 SYDVKM. The CDR3 is made up of 19 amino acids. As DNA, the CDR3 is TGTGCCAGCAGTTTCTCCCCCTCTAGCGGGAGAAGCGGGTTCTACGAGCAGTACTTC. Protein product: CASSFSPSSGRSGFYEQYF. Full variable domain (rest looked up from reference TRBV28 and TRBJ2-7): DVKVTQSSRYLVKRTGEKVFLECVQDMDHENMFWYRQDPGLGLRLIYFSYDVKMKEKGDIPEGYSVSREKKERFSLILESASTNQTSMYLCASSFSPSSGRSGFYEQYFGPGTRLTVT.

This clone was seen only a few times. This chain joins TRBV19 and TRBJ2-1; D is possibly TRBD1 (6 bases). In germline, CDR1 is LNHDA, CDR2 SQIVND (reference sequence). This CDR3 is 18 amino acids long. V shed 3 bases and J shed 4 bases, with 22 bases lying between them. The CDR3 here is CASSIYPGEFRGYNEQFF. The CDR3 DNA reads TGTGCCAGTAGTATTTACCCAGGGGAGTTTCGTGGATACAATGAGCAGTTCTTC.

V is TRBV28 and J is TRBJ2-1, with D possibly being TRBD2 (5 bases). The CDR3 is 17 residues long. The germline gives CDR1 MDHEN, CDR2 SYDVKM. V dropped 5 bases and J dropped 2 bases, with 19 bases sitting between them. DNA for the CDR3: TGTGCCAGCAGTCCAACGCCCTCCACTAGACCCTACAATGAGCAGTTCTTC. It yields the protein CASSPTPSTRPYNEQFF.

This chain joins TRBV2 and TRBJ2-7, with TRBD1 matching over 7 bases. J lost 6 bases, V lost 5 bases, and 13 bases had no gene match. In germline, CDR1 is SNHLY, CDR2 FYNNEI. The CDR3 contains 15 residues. The CDR3 region is CASSWTPGQTGEQYF. DNA of the CDR3: TGTGCCAGCAGTTGGACCCCGGGACAGACGGGCGAGCAGTACTTC.

The chain links TRBV6-5 to TRBJ1-5, with a possible D match to TRBD1 (6 bases). The CDR3 length is 14 residues. V shed 4 bases and J shed 3 bases, with 10 bases lying between them. Germline assignment: CDR1 MNHEY and CDR2 SVGAGI. The CDR3 DNA sequence: TGTGCCAGCAGTTCAGGGGCCTCCAATCAGCCCCAGCATTTT. Translating it yields CASSSGASNQPQHF.

This rearrangement joins TRBV15 to TRBJ2-1; D gene uncertain. Germline loops: CDR1 LNHNV, CDR2 YYDKDF (reference sequence). This CDR3 comprises 13 residues. V gave up 0 bases and J gave up 7 bases, with 7 bases separating them. The DNA of the CDR3 is TGTGCCACCAGCAGAGATTTTCCAAATGAGCAGTTCTTC. Its translation is CATSRDFPNEQFF.

This rearrangement joins TRBV19 to TRBJ1-1; unclear D gene. This CDR3 comprises 15 residues. V was trimmed by 2 bases and J by 3 bases, leaving 13 bases between them. The V gene's germline CDR1 is LNHDA and CDR2 SQIVND (reference sequence). The CDR3 nucleotides read TGTGCCAGTAGTATAAACCGGGGTTTGGACACTGAAGCTTTCTTT. This gives the protein CASSINRGLDTEAFF.

The chain links TRBV2 to TRBJ2-7; 7 bases map to TRBD1. Germline loops: CDR1 SNHLY, CDR2 FYNNEI. This CDR3 is 15 amino acids long. V gave up 6 bases and J gave up 4 bases; unmatched junction bases: 12. CDR3 DNA sequence: TGTGCCAGCAGCGCTCAGGACAGGCAAGGATACGAGCAGTACTTC. Translated: CASSAQDRQGYEQYF.

The chain is built from TRBV5-6 and TRBJ2-7; a weak D match, TRBD2 (5 bases). The germline V gene has CDR1 SGHDT and CDR2 YYEEEE. V was trimmed by 1 base and J by 2 bases, leaving 10 bases between them. The CDR3 totals 14 residues. The CDR3 reads CASSLRQRTYEQYF. The CDR3 DNA sequence: TGTGCCAGCAGCTTGCGGCAGCGGACCTACGAGCAGTACTTC.